The 19 T cell receptor beta chains in this list originate from one sample, sequenced in a study of blood T cell repertoires in COVID-19. Sequenced by immunoSEQ multiplex PCR; TCRdb stores in-frame clones only, minus some. The repertoire holds about 140,000 clones, with under 85% as singletons. The material sequenced was peripheral blood. The receptors stem from a human donor in a cohort sampled during active COVID-19.

The genes are TRBV11-2 and TRBJ2-1; 13 bases are shared with TRBD2. In germline, CDR1 is SGHAT, CDR2 FQNNGV. V lost 4 bases to trimming and J lost 7 bases; unmatched junction nucleotides: 10. CDR3 length: 17 residues. The CDR3 DNA sequence: TGTGCCAGCAGCTCCCCAAGACTAGCGGGGGGTGAAAATGAGCAGTTCTTC. Translated: CASSSPRLAGGENEQFF.

The rearrangement uses TRBV9 and TRBJ2-3, with D tentatively TRBD1 (5 bases). CDR3 size: 15 residues. Trimming pared 0 bases from V and 4 bases from J, leaving 12 bases between. CDR1 SGDLS and CDR2 YYNGEE come from the germline V gene. CDR3 nucleotide sequence: TGTGCCAGCAGCGTAGCCGCAGGGTATGCAGATACGCAGTATTTT. It translates to CASSVAAGYADTQYF.

The chain couples TRBV5-4 to TRBJ2-7, with D possibly matching TRBD1 (6 bases). The V gene lost 0 bases and the J gene lost 3 bases, with 13 bases spanning the gap. Germline V lookup: CDR1 SGHNT, CDR2 YYREEE (reference sequence). The CDR3 loop spans 15 amino acids. Here the CDR3 reads CASSLVGTKNYEQYF. The DNA of the CDR3 is TGTGCCAGCAGCTTGGTGGGGACAAAGAACTACGAGCAGTACTTC. The full variable domain, rest sourced from reference TRBV5-4 and TRBJ2-7, is ETGVTQSPTHLIKTRGQQVTLRCSSQSGHNTVSWYQQALGQGPQFIFQYYREEENGRGNFPPRFSGLQFPNYSSELNVNALELDDSALYLCASSLVGTKNYEQYFGPGTRLTVT.

This chain links TRBV4-2 with TRBJ2-3; TRBD2 matches at 11 bases. The CDR3 totals 17 residues. V was pared by 3 bases and J by 0 bases, with 5 bases of the junction left unmatched. Germline V gene sequence: CDR1 LGHNA, CDR2 YNFKEQ. CDR3 sequence (DNA): TGTGCCAGCAGCCAGACTAGCGGGGTAATAAGCACAGATACGCAGTATTTT. Translation: CASSQTSGVISTDTQYF.

The chain combines TRBV19 with TRBJ2-1; D remains unclear. The CDR3 totals 12 residues. The germline V and J ends were trimmed by 3 bases and 10 bases, with 10 bases remaining between them. Germline-derived CDR1 and CDR2 are LNHDA and SQIVND (reference sequence). The CDR3 coding sequence is TGTGCCAGTAGTATCCAGTATAAAGAGCAGTTCTTC. It specifies CASSIQYKEQFF.

The count of this clone is one. The rearrangement links TRBV25-1 to TRBJ1-5; 7 positions agree with TRBD1. The CDR3 length is 14 residues. Germline trimming cut 4 bases from V and 6 bases from J; bases unmatched to any gene: 6. Germline V gene data show CDR1 as MGHDK and CDR2 as SYGVNS. CDR3 sequence: CASSATGIGQPQHF. The CDR3 region has the DNA TGTGCCAGCAGTGCGACAGGGATCGGTCAGCCCCAGCATTTT.

In its sample, this clone was seen once. The chain couples TRBV6-2 or TRBV6-3 to TRBJ2-5, with D uncertain. Germline CDR1 and CDR2: MNHEY and SVGEGT. The V end was cut by 2 bases, the J end by 5 bases, with 9 bases between. The CDR3 runs to 13 residues. The CDR3 reads CASSYGPTETQYF. CDR3 DNA sequence: TGTGCCAGCAGTTACGGGCCCACGGAGACCCAGTACTTC.

The rearrangement links TRBV9 to TRBJ2-7; D gene unclear. The CDR3 consists of 13 residues. CDR1 and CDR2 (germline): SGDLS, YYNGEE. V gave up 0 bases and J gave up 4 bases, with 8 bases separating them. CDR3 in DNA: TGTGCCAGCAGCGTAGTAGCCGGGTACGAGCAGTACTTC. As protein: CASSVVAGYEQYF.

The chain employs TRBV29-1 and TRBJ2-5; 7 nucleotides line up with TRBD1. The V gene end was trimmed by 4 bases and the J gene end by 1 base; junction bases not matched to a gene: 3. This CDR3 spans 13 amino acids. Germline values: CDR1 SQVTM, CDR2 ANQGSEA. CDR3 nucleotides: TGCAGCGTTGGAGGGGGCAGCCAAGAGACCCAGTACTTC. This translates into CSVGGGSQETQYF.

To note about this clone: At one boundary the junction diverges from the germline segment, which might be a read error. This rearrangement joins TRBV7-7 to TRBJ2-5; D is perhaps TRBD1 (5 bases). The CDR3 loop spans 13 amino acids. Germline CDR1 reads SSHAT; CDR2 reads FNYEAQ (reference sequence). This CDR3 is CASSLQGKETQYF. The CDR3 region has the DNA TGTGCTAGCAGCCTCCAGGGAAAGGAGACCCAGTACTTC.

This clone appeared a few times. J is TRBJ2-5 and V is TRBV24-1, with D tentatively TRBD1 (5 bases). Germline V gene sequence: CDR1 KGHDR, CDR2 SFDVKD. The CDR3 is made up of 12 amino acids. The V gene lost 4 bases and the J gene lost 10 bases, with 12 bases spanning the gap. In DNA, the CDR3 is TGTGCCACCAGTGAAGCAGGGTCCTTCCAGTACTTC. This codes for CATSEAGSFQYF.

CDR3 protein: CASSHTSYNSPLHF. As DNA, the CDR3 is TGTGCCAGCAGCCACACCTCCTATAATTCACCCCTCCACTTT. The genes are TRBV7-2 and TRBJ1-6; D gene ambiguous. Germline assignment: CDR1 SGHTA and CDR2 FQGNSA. V was cut by 5 bases and J by 0 bases, with 5 bases left in between. This CDR3 has 14 residues.

The gene calls are TRBV28 and TRBJ1-1; the match to TRBD1 covers 7 bases. The V gene's germline CDR1 is MDHEN and CDR2 SYDVKM. V trimming: 7 bases; J trimming: 2 bases; junction bases outside the gene matches: 10. The CDR3 runs to 15 residues. Written as DNA, the CDR3 is TGTGCCAGCACCCTACAGAGACAGGGTAACACTGAAGCTTTCTTT. Translating gives CASTLQRQGNTEAFF.

The chain carries TRBV6-6 and TRBJ2-3; no firm D call. The CDR3 contains 13 residues. Trimming removed 2 bases from V and 1 base from J, with 4 bases in between. The germline CDR1 and CDR2 sequences are MNHNY and SVGAGI (reference sequence). CDR3 in amino acids: CASSYEGTDTQYF. Here the CDR3 DNA reads TGTGCCAGCAGTTACGAGGGCACAGATACGCAGTATTTT.

The chain has TRBV19 and TRBJ2-2; D not resolved. V was clipped by 5 bases and J by 1 base, with 11 bases between them. The CDR3 runs 15 residues. The germline V gene has CDR1 LNHDA and CDR2 SQIVND (reference sequence). The CDR3 DNA reads as TGTGCCAGTAGTGCCCCTCGGAGGAACACCGGGGAGCTGTTTTTT. This sequence encodes CASSAPRRNTGELFF.

V usage is TRBV2 and J usage is TRBJ1-1; the match to TRBD1 covers 7 bases. Germline-derived CDR1 and CDR2 are SNHLY and FYNNEI. V shed 4 bases, J shed 7 bases, and the junction held 6 bases outside the gene matches. The CDR3 extends over 13 amino acids. The CDR3 spells CASSAGGRGEAFF. CDR3 bases: TGTGCCAGCAGTGCAGGGGGGAGAGGTGAAGCTTTCTTT. Together with reference TRBV2 and TRBJ1-1, the CDR3 gives the full variable domain: EPEVTQTPSHQVTQMGQEVILRCVPISNHLYFYWYRQILGQKVEFLVSFYNNEISEKSEIFDDQFSVERPDGSNFTLKIRSTKLEDSAMYFCASSAGGRGEAFFGQGTRLTVV.

This clone was detected a few times. The chain links TRBV5-1 to TRBJ2-5; TRBD2 might be the D (5 bases). The CDR3 has 14 residues. Germline loops: CDR1 SGHRS, CDR2 YFSETQ. Trimming removed 4 bases from V and 2 bases from J, with 12 bases in between. The CDR3 sequence: CASSKDSLQETQYF. CDR3 DNA sequence: TGCGCCAGCAGCAAGGACTCGCTACAAGAGACCCAGTACTTC.

The rearrangement uses TRBV15 and TRBJ1-2, with TRBD1 as a possible D gene (5 bases). V was trimmed by 1 base and J by 2 bases, leaving 11 bases between them. Germline-derived CDR1 and CDR2 are LNHNV and YYDKDF (reference sequence). The CDR3 contains 15 residues. The DNA of the CDR3 is TGTGCCACCAGCAGAGGCAAGGGGTCAAACTATGGCTACACCTTC. It codes for CATSRGKGSNYGYTF.

This chain uses TRBV7-2 with TRBJ1-2; 8 bases map to TRBD1. Germline V gives CDR1 SGHTA, CDR2 FQGNSA. The CDR3 spans 14 residues. The V gene end was trimmed by 4 bases and the J gene end by 4 bases; junction bases not matched to a gene: 5. The chain's CDR3 is CASSWTGSSYGYTF. The CDR3 DNA follows: TGTGCCAGCAGCTGGACAGGGAGCAGCTATGGCTACACCTTC.